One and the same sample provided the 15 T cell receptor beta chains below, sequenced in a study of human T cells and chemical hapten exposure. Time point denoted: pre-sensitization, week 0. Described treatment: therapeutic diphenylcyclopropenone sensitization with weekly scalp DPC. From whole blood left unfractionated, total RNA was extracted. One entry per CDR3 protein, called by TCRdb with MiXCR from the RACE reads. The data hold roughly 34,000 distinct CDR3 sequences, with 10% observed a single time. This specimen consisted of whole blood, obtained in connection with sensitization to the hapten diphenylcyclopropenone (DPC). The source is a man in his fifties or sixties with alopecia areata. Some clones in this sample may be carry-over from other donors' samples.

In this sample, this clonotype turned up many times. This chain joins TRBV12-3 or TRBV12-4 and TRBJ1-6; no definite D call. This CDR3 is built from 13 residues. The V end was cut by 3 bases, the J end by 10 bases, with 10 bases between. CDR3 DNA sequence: TGTGCCAGCAGTTTCAGGTCGGAGTCACCCCTCCACTTT. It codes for CASSFRSESPLHF.

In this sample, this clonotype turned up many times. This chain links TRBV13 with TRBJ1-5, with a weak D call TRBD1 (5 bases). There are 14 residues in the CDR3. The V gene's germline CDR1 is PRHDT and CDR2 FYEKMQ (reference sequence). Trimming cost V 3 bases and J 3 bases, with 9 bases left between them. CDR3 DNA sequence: TGTGCCAGCAGCTTGTCGGGGGACAATCAGCCCCAGCATTTT. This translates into CASSLSGDNQPQHF. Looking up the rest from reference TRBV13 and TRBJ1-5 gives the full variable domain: AAGVIQSPRHLIKEKRETATLKCYPIPRHDTVYWYQQGPGQDPQFLISFYEKMQSDKGSIPDRFSAQQFSDYHSELNMSSLELGDSALYFCASSLSGDNQPQHFGDGTRLSIL.

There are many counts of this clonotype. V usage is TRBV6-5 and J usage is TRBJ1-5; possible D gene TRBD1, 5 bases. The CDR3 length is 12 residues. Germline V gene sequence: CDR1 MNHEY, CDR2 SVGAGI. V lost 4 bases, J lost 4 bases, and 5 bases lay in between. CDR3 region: CASSSGNQPQHF. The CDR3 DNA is TGTGCCAGCAGTTCAGGGAATCAGCCCCAGCATTTT.

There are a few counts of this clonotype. DNA of the CDR3: TGTGCCAGCGGGGCTAGCGGCAGCACAGATACGCAGTATTTT. It encodes CASGASGSTDTQYF. This chain joins TRBV9 and TRBJ2-3; 7 nucleotides agree with TRBD2. The CDR3 loop spans 14 amino acids. J gave up 0 bases and V 7 bases, and 5 bases lay outside the gene matches. The V gene's germline CDR1 is SGDLS and CDR2 YYNGEE.

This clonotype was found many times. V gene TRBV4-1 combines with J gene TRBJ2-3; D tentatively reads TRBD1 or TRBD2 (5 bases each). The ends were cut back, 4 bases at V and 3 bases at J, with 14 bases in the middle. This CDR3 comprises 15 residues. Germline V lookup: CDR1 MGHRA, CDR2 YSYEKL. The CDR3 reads CASSLGDRETDTQYF. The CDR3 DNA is TGCGCCAGCAGCCTGGGGGATAGGGAGACAGATACGCAGTATTTT.

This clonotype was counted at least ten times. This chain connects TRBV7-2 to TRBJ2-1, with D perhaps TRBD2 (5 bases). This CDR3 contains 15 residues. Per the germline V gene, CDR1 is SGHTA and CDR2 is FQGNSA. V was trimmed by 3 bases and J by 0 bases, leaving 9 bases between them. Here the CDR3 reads CASSLDGNSYNEQFF. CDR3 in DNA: TGTGCCAGCAGCTTGGACGGGAACTCCTACAATGAGCAGTTCTTC.

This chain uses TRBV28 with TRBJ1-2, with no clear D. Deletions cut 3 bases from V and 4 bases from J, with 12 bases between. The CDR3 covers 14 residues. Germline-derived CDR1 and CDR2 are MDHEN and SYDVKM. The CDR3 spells CASSFADGFYGYTF. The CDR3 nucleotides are TGTGCCAGCAGTTTCGCCGACGGATTCTATGGCTACACCTTC.

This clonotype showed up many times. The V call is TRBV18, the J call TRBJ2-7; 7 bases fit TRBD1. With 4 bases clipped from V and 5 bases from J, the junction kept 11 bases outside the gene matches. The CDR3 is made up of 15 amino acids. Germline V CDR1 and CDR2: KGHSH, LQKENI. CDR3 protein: CASSRDSLPGNEQYF. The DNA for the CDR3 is TGTGCCAGCTCACGGGACAGCCTCCCGGGAAACGAGCAGTACTTC.

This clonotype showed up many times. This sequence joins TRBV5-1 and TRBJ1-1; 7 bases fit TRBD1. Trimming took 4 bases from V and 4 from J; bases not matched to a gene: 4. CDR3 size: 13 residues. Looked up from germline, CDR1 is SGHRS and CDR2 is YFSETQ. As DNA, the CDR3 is TGCGCCAGCAGCACTGACAGGGTCACTGAAGCTTTCTTT. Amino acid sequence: CASSTDRVTEAFF.

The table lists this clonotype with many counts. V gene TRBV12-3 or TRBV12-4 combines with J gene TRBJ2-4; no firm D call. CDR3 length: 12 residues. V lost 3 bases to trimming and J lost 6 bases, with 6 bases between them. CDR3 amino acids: CASSFDGNIQYF. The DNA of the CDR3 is TGTGCCAGCAGTTTTGACGGAAACATTCAGTACTTC.

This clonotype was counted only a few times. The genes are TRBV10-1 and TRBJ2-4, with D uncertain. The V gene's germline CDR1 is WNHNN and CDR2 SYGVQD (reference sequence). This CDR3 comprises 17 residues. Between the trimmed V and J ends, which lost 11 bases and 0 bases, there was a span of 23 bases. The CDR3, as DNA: TGCGCCCACCGCCGGCCTCTCAATTTCACAGCCAAAAACATTCAGTACTTC. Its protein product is CAHRRPLNFTAKNIQYF.

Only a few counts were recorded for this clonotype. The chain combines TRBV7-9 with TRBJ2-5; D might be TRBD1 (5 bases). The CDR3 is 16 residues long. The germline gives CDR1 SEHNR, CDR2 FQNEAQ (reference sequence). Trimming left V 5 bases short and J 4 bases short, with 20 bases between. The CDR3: CASSPLQGAPRETQYF. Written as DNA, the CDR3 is TGTGCCAGCAGCCCATTACAAGGGGCCCCCCGAGAGACCCAGTACTTC.

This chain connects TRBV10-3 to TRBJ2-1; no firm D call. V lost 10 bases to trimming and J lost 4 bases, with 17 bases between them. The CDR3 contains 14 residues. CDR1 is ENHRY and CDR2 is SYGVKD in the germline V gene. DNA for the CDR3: TGTGCCAGCCGCCCCGCTAGTCCTTACAATGAGCAGTTCTTC. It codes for CASRPASPYNEQFF.

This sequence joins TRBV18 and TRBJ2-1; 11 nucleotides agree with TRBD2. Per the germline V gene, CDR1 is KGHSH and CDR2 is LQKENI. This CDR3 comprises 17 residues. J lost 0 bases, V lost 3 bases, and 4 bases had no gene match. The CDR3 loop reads CASSPSTSGSSYNEQFF. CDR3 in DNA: TGTGCCAGCTCACCTTCCACTAGCGGGAGCTCCTACAATGAGCAGTTCTTC.

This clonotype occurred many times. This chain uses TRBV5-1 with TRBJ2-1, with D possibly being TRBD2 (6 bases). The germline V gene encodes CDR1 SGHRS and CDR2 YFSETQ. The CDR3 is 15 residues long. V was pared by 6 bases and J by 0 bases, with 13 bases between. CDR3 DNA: TGCGCCAGCACCCTGGCGGGAAACTCCTACAATGAGCAGTTCTTC. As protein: CASTLAGNSYNEQFF.